The rows below give T cell receptor beta chains drawn from one sample of a study of cytomegalovirus exposure and HLA in healthy donors. Profiling relied on immunoSEQ multiplex PCR, and the TCRdb table lists in-frame clones only, not all of them. The sample gives around 110,000 clones, 65% to 85% of which show up once; around 2.1% is in the top ten. Sequenced: PBMCs. The receptors derive from a man aged 25 to 40 in good health and CMV-seronegative. The CDR3 runs from the conserved cysteine through the conserved F or W.

TRBJ2-5 TRBV12-5 CASGPDSYLRETQYF
TRBJ2-7 TRBV29-1 CSVRLAGAYEQYF
TRBJ2-3 TRBV7-2 CASSLARALRPTDTQYF
TRBJ1-1 TRBV5-1 CASSLEGGPSNTEAFF
TRBJ2-5 TRBV7-3 CASSRTGGETQYF
TRBJ2-7 TRBV7-9 CASKPLGGPDEQYF
TRBJ1-6 TRBV5-1 CASSLGQGNSPLHF
TRBJ2-7 TRBV7-9 CASSGGTRDEQYF
TRBJ1-5 TRBV25-1 CASSPIGVQQPQHF
TRBJ2-5 TRBV29-1 CSVESGTRETQYF
TRBJ2-3 TRBV30 CAWSTERTSGTTDTQYF
TRBJ2-7 TRBV18 CASSPATGGSYEQYF
TRBJ2-7 TRBV5-1 CASRSNRGLRDEQYF
TRBJ1-1 TRBV14 CASRAWTGKNTEAFF
TRBJ1-1 TRBV10-2 CASSAAGLNTEAFF
TRBJ1-1 TRBV4-2 CASSQPTGGNTEAFF
TRBJ2-5 TRBV29-1 CSVEAGGLKTQYF
TRBJ2-2 TRBV18 CATPTSNTGELFF
TRBJ1-2 TRBV28 CASSSHPGQGNYGYTF
TRBJ1-5 TRBV5-8 CASSYRRYGTRGQPQHF
TRBJ1-5 TRBV2 CASSERAGPNQPQHF
TRBJ2-7 TRBV2 CASSGQLYSYEQYF
TRBJ2-7 TRBV11-2 CASSFGTGVSEQYF
TRBJ1-1 TRBV5-4 CASSEKGQGGEAFF
TRBJ1-2 TRBV7-9 CASSLDGRSGGYTF
TRBJ2-7 TRBV21-1 CASSWRGRDCYEQYF
TRBJ2-2 TRBV6-5 CANSLQGWELFF
TRBJ2-3 TRBV19 CASSIVTRDTQYF
TRBJ1-3 TRBV9 CASSLLSGNTIYF
TRBJ2-7 TRBV29-1 CSVASGTASYEQYF
TRBJ2-1 TRBV9 CASSVDGKAYNEQFF
TRBJ2-5 TRBV6-5 CASSSSGRAAVETQYF
TRBJ1-1 TRBV6-1 CASSLQMNTEAFF
TRBJ2-3 TRBV9 CASSVGRSADTQYF
TRBJ2-1 TRBV21-1 CASTGGRAHNEQFF
TRBJ2-5 TRBV15 CATSSLGTGGETQYF
TRBJ1-1 TRBV18 CASSPSRGREAFF
TRBJ2-3 TRBV15 CATSKASGGTDTQYF
TRBJ1-2 TRBV29-1 CSVAWEGYTF
TRBJ1-1 TRBV19 CASSKQGLNTEAFF
TRBJ2-7 TRBV15 CATSRDSDWAGSNYEQYF
TRBJ2-7 TRBV7-7 CASSPGTSAAYEQYF
TRBJ1-1 TRBV6-5 CASSATSNTEAFF
TRBJ2-1 TRBV6-4 CASSPGREDEQFF
TRBJ1-2 TRBV2 CASPGGGYTF
TRBJ2-6 TRBV7-3 CASSFRDSGANVLTF
TRBJ1-2 TRBV5-1 CASSLYRNYGYTF
TRBJ1-1 TRBV19 CASSISGQGGTEAFF
TRBJ2-1 TRBV18 CASSPGLAANEQFF
TRBJ2-7 TRBV29-1 CSVGLGGLSYEQYF
TRBJ2-7 TRBV13 CASSFEGGNEQYF
TRBJ2-1 TRBV6-4 CASSDSAGVSYNEQFF
TRBJ2-6 TRBV2 CASKVGGSSGANVLTF
TRBJ2-7 TRBV7-9 CASSASGTDDYEQYF
TRBJ2-1 TRBV11-2 CASSLDFTGGGEQFF
TRBJ2-3 TRBV5-4 CASTDRGSDTQYF
TRBJ2-5 TRBV29-1 CSVEGLAGGPRETQYF
TRBJ2-7 TRBV29-1 CSVGLTGASYEQYF
TRBJ1-1 TRBV9 CASSVGDYSEAFF
TRBJ1-2 TRBV29-1 CSVEIPARGRPWGYTF